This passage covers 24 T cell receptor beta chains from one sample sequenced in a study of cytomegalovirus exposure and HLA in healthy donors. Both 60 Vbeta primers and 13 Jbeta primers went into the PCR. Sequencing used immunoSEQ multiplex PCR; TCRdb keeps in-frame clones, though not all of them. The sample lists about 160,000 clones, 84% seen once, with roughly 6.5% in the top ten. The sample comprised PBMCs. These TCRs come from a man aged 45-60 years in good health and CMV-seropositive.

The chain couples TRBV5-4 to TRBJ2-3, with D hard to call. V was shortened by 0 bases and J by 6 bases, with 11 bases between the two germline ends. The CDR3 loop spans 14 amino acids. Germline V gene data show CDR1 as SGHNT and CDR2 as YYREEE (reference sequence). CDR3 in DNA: TGTGCCAGCAGCTTGGAGGTAGCAGCGGATACGCAGTATTTT. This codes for CASSLEVAADTQYF.

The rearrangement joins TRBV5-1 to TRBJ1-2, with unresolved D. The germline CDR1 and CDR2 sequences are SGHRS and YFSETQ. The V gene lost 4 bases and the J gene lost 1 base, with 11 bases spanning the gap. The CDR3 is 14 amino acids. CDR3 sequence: CASSPDGFNYGYTF. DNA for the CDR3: TGCGCCAGCAGCCCCGACGGGTTTAACTATGGCTACACCTTC.

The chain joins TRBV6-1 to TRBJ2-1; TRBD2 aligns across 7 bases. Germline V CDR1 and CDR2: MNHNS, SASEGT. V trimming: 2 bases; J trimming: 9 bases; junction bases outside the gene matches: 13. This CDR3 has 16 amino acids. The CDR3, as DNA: TGTGCCAGCAGTGAAAGGGGTGGGGGACTACAGATTGAGCAGTTCTTC. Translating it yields CASSERGGGLQIEQFF.

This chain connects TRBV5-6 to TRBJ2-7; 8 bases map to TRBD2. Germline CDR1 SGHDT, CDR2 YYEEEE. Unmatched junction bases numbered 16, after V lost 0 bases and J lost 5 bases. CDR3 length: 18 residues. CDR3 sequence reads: CASSLVASGSYSRNEQYF. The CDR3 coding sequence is TGTGCCAGCAGCTTGGTGGCTAGCGGGTCGTATTCGAGGAACGAGCAGTACTTC.

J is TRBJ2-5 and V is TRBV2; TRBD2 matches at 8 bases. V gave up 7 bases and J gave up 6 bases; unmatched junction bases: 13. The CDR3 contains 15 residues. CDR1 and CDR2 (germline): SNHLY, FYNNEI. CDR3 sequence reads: CASTTGGRQRKTQYF. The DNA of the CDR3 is TGTGCCAGCACCACGGGGGGGAGACAAAGGAAGACCCAGTACTTC.

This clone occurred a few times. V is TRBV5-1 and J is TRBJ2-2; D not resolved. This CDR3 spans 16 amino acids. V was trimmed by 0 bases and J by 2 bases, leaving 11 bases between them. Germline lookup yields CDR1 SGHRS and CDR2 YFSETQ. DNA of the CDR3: TGCGCCAGCAGCTTGGTAACCAGCGCAAACACCGGGGAGCTGTTTTTT. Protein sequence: CASSLVTSANTGELFF.

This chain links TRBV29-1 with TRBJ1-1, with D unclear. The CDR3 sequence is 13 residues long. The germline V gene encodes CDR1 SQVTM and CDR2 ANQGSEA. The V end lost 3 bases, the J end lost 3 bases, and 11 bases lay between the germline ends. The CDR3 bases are TGCAGCGTTGAGCCAGGAATAGACACTGAAGCTTTCTTT. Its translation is CSVEPGIDTEAFF. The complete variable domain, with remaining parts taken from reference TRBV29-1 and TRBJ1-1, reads SAVISQKPSRDICQRGTSLTIQCQVDSQVTMMFWYRQQPGQSLTLIATANQGSEATYESGFVIDKFPISRPNLTFSTLTVSNMSPEDSSIYLCSVEPGIDTEAFFGQGTRLTVV.

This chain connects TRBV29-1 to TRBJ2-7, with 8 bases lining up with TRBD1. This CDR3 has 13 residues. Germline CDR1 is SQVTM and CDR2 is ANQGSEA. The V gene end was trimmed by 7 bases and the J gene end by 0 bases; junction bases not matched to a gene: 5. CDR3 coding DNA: TGCAGCGCCGGACAGGGAGGCTCCTACGAGCAGTACTTC. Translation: CSAGQGGSYEQYF.

The DNA for the CDR3 is TGTGCCAGCAGCTTAGGGGGGGCCGGGACCGGGGAGCTGTTTTTT. This sequence encodes CASSLGGAGTGELFF. The J gene is TRBJ2-2, the V gene TRBV7-3; a possible D gene is TRBD2 (7 bases). Trimming stripped 2 bases from V and 5 bases from J, with 12 bases between. Germline V gene lookup returns CDR1 SGHTA and CDR2 FQGTGA. The CDR3 sequence is 15 residues long.

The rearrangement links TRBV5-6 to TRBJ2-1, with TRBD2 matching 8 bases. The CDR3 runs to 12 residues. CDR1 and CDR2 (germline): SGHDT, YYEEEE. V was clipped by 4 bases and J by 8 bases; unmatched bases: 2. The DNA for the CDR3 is TGTGCCAGCAGCCTACTAGCGGATGAGCAGTTCTTC. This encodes CASSLLADEQFF.

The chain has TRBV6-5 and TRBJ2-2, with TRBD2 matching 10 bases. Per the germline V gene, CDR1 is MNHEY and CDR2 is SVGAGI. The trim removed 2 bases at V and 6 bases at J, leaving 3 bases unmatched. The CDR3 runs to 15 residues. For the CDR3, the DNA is TGTGCCAGCAGTTACCCTAGCGGGGGACCCGGGGAGCTGTTTTTT. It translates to CASSYPSGGPGELFF.

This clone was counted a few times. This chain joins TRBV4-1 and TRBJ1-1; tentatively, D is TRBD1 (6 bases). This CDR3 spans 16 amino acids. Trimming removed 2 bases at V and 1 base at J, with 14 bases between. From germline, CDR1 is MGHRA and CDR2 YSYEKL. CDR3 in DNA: TGCGCCAGCAGCCAAACCTTGACAGGCCAGAACACTGAAGCTTTCTTT. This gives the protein CASSQTLTGQNTEAFF.

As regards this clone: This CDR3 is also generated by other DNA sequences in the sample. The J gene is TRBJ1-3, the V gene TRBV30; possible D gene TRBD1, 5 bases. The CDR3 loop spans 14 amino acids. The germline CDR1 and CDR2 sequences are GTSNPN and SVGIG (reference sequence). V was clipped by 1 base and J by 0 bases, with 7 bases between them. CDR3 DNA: TGTGCCTGGAGTGCAGGGAACTCTGGAAACACCATATATTTT. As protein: CAWSAGNSGNTIYF.

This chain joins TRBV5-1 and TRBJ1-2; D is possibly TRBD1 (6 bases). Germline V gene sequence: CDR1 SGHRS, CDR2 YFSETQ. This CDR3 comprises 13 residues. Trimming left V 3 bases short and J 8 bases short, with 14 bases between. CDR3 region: CASSSPGVGGYTF. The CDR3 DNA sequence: TGCGCCAGCAGCTCTCCAGGGGTGGGGGGCTACACCTTC.

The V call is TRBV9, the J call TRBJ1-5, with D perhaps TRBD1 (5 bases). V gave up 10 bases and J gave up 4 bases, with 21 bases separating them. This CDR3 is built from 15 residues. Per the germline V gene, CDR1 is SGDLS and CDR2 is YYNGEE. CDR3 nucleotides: TGTGCCGTAAATCAGCGGGGGACGGATAATCAGCCCCAGCATTTT. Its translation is CAVNQRGTDNQPQHF.

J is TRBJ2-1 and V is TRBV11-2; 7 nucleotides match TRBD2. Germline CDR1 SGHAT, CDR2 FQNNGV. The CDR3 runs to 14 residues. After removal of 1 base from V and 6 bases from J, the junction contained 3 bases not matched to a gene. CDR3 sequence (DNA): TGTGCCAGCAGCTTAGGGTGGGGGGGCAATGAGCAGTTCTTC. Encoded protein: CASSLGWGGNEQFF.

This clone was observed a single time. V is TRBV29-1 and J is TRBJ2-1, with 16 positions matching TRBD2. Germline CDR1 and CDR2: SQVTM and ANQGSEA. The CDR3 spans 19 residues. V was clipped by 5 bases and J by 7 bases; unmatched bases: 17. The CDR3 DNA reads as TGCAGCGTTTCTTACTGGGGACTAGCGGGAGGGAGGGGGTGGAATGAGCAGTTCTTC. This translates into CSVSYWGLAGGRGWNEQFF.

This chain's CDR3 is CASSEDSSYNEQFF. CDR3 bases: TGTGCCAGCAGTGAAGATAGCTCCTACAATGAGCAGTTCTTC. The chain is built from TRBV2 and TRBJ2-1; D is uncertain. The CDR3 is 14 amino acids. Trimming cost V 1 base and J 0 bases, with 4 bases left between them. Germline CDR1 reads SNHLY; CDR2 reads FYNNEI.

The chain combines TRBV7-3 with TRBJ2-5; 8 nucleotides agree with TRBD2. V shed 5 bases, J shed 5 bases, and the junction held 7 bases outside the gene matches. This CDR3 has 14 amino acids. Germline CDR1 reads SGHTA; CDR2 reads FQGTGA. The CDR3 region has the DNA TGTGCCAGCAGCGAAAGCGGGAGTGGTGAGACCCAGTACTTC. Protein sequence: CASSESGSGETQYF. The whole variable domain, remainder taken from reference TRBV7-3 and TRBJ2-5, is GAGVSQTPSNKVTEKGKYVELRCDPISGHTALYWYRQSLGQGPEFLIYFQGTGAADDSGLPNDRFFAVRPEGSVSTLKIQRTERGDSAVYLCASSESGSGETQYFGPGTRLLVL.

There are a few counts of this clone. CDR3 sequence reads: CASSYGTSGNNEQFF. CDR3 coding DNA: TGTGCCAGCAGTTACGGGACTAGCGGGAACAATGAGCAGTTCTTC. The chain recombines TRBV6-5 with TRBJ2-1, with 13 bases fitting TRBD2. CDR1 is MNHEY, CDR2 SVGAGI, per germline. There are 15 residues in the CDR3. Unmatched junction bases numbered 0, after V lost 2 bases and J lost 5 bases.

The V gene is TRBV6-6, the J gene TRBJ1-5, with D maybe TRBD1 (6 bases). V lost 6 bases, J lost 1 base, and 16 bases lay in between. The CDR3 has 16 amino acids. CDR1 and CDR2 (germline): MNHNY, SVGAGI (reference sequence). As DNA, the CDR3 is TGTGCCAGCAGCCCCTGGACAGTTTGGAGCAATCAGCCCCAGCATTTT. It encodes CASSPWTVWSNQPQHF.

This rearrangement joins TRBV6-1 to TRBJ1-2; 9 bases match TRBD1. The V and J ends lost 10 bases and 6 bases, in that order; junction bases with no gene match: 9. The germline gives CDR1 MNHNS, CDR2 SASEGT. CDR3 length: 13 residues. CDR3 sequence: CANRLGQGNGYTF. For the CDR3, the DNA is TGTGCCAACCGACTGGGACAGGGAAATGGCTACACCTTC.

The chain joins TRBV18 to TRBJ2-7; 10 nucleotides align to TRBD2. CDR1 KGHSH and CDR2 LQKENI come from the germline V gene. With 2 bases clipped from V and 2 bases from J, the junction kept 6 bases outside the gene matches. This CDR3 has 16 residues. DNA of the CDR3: TGTGCCAGCTCACCAATACTAGCGGGGACAACCTACGAGCAGTACTTC. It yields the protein CASSPILAGTTYEQYF.

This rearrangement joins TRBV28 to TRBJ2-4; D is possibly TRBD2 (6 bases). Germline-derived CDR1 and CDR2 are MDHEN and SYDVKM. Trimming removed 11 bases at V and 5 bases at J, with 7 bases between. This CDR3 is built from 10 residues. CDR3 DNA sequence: TGTGCCTGCGGGGAAAACATTCAGTACTTC. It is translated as CACGENIQYF.